This TCR beta chain appears in the sequencing data of a study of T cell responses to AZD1222 COVID-19 vaccine. Study outcomes and limitations: When two AZD1222 doses had been given, Spike-specific TCR breadth and depth rose.

Germline V CDR1 and CDR2: SEHNR, FQNEAQ (reference sequence). The CDR3 spans 18 residues. V shed 5 bases, J shed 0 bases, and the junction held 6 bases outside the gene matches. This clone has a single count. The antigen is not known. Libraries were prepared by immunoSEQ multiplex PCR; TCRdb keeps only in-frame clonotypes and omits some of them. The sample consists of some 110,000 clones, 85% to 90% of them appearing once. The V and J genes are TRBV7-9 and TRBJ2-6; TRBD1 matches 11 bases. The material sequenced was peripheral blood, taken 28 days after the second AZD1222 dose. The TCR was taken from an adult who received the AZD1222 COVID-19 vaccine. CDR3 DNA: TGTGCCAGCAGCGTGGGACAGGGGGACTCCTCTGGGGCCAACGTCCTGACTTTC. Protein sequence: CASSVGQGDSSGANVLTF. Together with reference TRBV7-9 and TRBJ2-6, the CDR3 gives the full variable domain: DTGVSQNPRHKITKRGQNVTFRCDPISEHNRLYWYRQTLGQGPEFLTYFQNEAQLEKSRLLSDRFSAERPKGSFSTLEIQRTEQGDSAMYLCASSVGQGDSSGANVLTFGAGSRLTVL.